The rows below give T cell receptor beta chains drawn from one sample of a study of T cell repertoires in cytomegalovirus infection. Using its own MiXCR run on the reads, TCRdb lists one record per CDR3 protein. The data show around 430,000 distinct CDR3 sequences, roughly 46% seen once. Their target antigens are unknown. Sequencing was performed on cultured PBMCs, taken from culture after CMV antigen stimulation. Receptor source: a human donor in good health (CMV status not recorded). Some clones in this sample may be carry-over from other donors' samples. CDR3s include the opening cysteine and the closing phenylalanine or tryptophan. The order of the fields is D gene, J gene, clone size, V gene, CDR3 protein, CDR3 DNA. A D gene is named only where the DNA matches it firmly. Clone size is stated in some rows and not others, as once, few, many or a class when expanded.

-	TRBJ2-2	few	TRBV7-9	CASSREGNTGELFF	TGTGCCAGCAGCCGCGAGGGGAACACCGGGGAGCTGTTTTTT
TRBD1	TRBJ2-5	-	TRBV12-3/TRBV12-4	CASSAGTGGTQYF	TGTGCCAGCAGTGCAGGGACAGGAGGGACCCAGTACTTC
TRBD1	TRBJ2-7	few	TRBV7-8	CASSPGQGLNYEQYF	TGTGCCAGCAGCCCGGGACAGGGTCTCAACTACGAGCAGTACTTC
-	TRBJ2-1	-	TRBV4-3	CASSPIMDSYNEQFF	TGCGCCAGCAGCCCGATAATGGATAGTTACAATGAGCAGTTCTTC
-	TRBJ2-4	-	TRBV4-3	CASSQDSGFGNIQYF	TGCGCCAGCAGCCAAGATTCAGGGTTCGGAAACATTCAGTACTTC
-	TRBJ1-2	few	TRBV10-2	CASSEARGSYGYTF	TGCGCCAGCAGTGAGGCGAGAGGCTCCTATGGCTACACCTTC
TRBD2	TRBJ2-3	-	TRBV19	CASSIGRTRGTDTQYF	TGTGCCAGTAGTATAGGACGGACTAGGGGAACAGATACGCAGTATTTT
TRBD2	TRBJ2-2	-	TRBV7-6	CASSVGTSGRASTGELFF	TGTGCCAGCAGCGTTGGGACTAGCGGGAGGGCGAGCACCGGGGAGCTGTTTTTT
-	TRBJ2-5	few	TRBV7-2	CASSSGGPRETQYF	TGTGCCAGCAGCTCTGGAGGGCCGCGGGAGACCCAGTACTTC
TRBD1	TRBJ1-2	-	TRBV7-2	CASSTRDRGNGYTF	TGTGCCAGCAGCACGAGGGACAGGGGTAATGGCTACACCTTC
-	TRBJ2-4	-	TRBV7-9	CASSLYGARAF	TGTGCCAGCAGCTTATACGGGGCCAGGGCCTTC
-	TRBJ1-4	-	TRBV7-2	CASSLVAGDGEKLFF	TGTGCCAGCAGCTTGGTGGCAGGGGACGGAGAAAAACTGTTTTTT
TRBD2	TRBJ2-1	once	TRBV7-2	CASSLRTGGLNEQFF	TGTGCCAGCAGCTTAAGGACGGGAGGTCTTAATGAGCAGTTCTTC
-	TRBJ1-2	once	TRBV12-3/TRBV12-4	CASSLKGTAPDGYTF	TGTGCCAGCAGTTTAAAAGGGACGGCCCCTGATGGCTACACCTTC
-	TRBJ2-2	-	TRBV7-6	CASSLMVTGELFF	TGTGCCAGCAGCTTAATGGTCACCGGGGAGCTGTTTTTT
-	TRBJ2-1	-	TRBV6-2/TRBV6-3	CASSYLQAGNEQFF	TGTGCCAGCAGTTACCTGCAGGCGGGAAATGAGCAGTTCTTC
TRBD1	TRBJ2-7	-	TRBV6-1	CASSETGTGGWYEQYF	TGTGCCAGCAGTGAAACCGGGACAGGGGGCTGGTACGAGCAGTACTTC
TRBD1	TRBJ1-2	-	TRBV6-4	CASSEDREGYYGYTF	TGTGCCAGCAGTGAAGACAGGGAGGGATACTATGGCTACACCTTC
-	TRBJ2-1	-	TRBV4-1	CASSQVVGGAGEQFF	TGCGCCAGCAGCCAAGTTGTGGGGGGGGCGGGAGAGCAGTTCTTC
TRBD2	TRBJ2-3	many	TRBV4-1	CASSQSGLAGGVTDTQYF	TGCGCCAGCAGCCAATCCGGACTAGCGGGGGGGGTGACAGATACGCAGTATTTT
-	TRBJ2-1	-	TRBV12-3/TRBV12-4	CASSLVAQGKQFF	TGTGCCAGCAGTTTAGTGGCTCAGGGGAAGCAGTTCTTC
-	TRBJ1-3	-	TRBV7-9	CASLIGRPSGNTIYF	TGTGCCAGCCTGATCGGCCGCCCGTCTGGAAACACCATATATTTT
-	TRBJ2-2	-	TRBV7-8	CASSLVLGEGELFF	TGTGCCAGCAGCTTAGTATTGGGGGAAGGGGAGCTGTTTTTT
-	TRBJ2-3	-	TRBV12-3/TRBV12-4	CAIRGAASTDTQYF	TGTGCCATCCGGGGAGCGGCTTCCACAGATACGCAGTATTTT
-	TRBJ2-7	few	TRBV7-2	CASSPPSDEQYF	TGTGCCAGCAGCCCCCCCAGCGACGAGCAGTACTTC
-	TRBJ2-3	few	TRBV5-4	CASSLAASETDTQYF	TGTGCCAGCAGCTTGGCGGCCTCCGAGACGGATACGCAGTATTTT
TRBD2	TRBJ2-5	few	TRBV12-3/TRBV12-4	CASSQGLAAETQYF	TGTGCCAGCAGTCAGGGACTAGCGGCAGAGACCCAGTACTTC
TRBD2	TRBJ2-7	-	TRBV6-1	CASRKGSGGSYEQYF	TGTGCCAGCAGGAAAGGGAGCGGGGGGTCCTACGAGCAGTACTTC